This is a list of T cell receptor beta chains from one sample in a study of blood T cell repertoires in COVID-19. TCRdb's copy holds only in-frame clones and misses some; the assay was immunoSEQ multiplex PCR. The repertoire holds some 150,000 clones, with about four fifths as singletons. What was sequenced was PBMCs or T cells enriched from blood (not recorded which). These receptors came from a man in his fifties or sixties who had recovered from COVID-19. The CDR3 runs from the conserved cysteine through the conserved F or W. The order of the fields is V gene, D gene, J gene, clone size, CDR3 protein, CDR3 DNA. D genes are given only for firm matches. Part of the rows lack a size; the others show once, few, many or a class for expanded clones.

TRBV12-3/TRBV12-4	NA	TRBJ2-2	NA	CASSLTITGELFF	TGTGCCAGCAGTTTAACTATCACCGGGGAGCTGTTTTTT
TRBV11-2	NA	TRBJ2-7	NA	CASSFDRPYEQYF	TGTGCCAGCAGCTTCGACAGGCCCTACGAGCAGTACTTC
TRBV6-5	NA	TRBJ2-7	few	CASRSEIYEQYF	TGTGCCAGCAGATCCGAGATCTACGAGCAGTACTTC
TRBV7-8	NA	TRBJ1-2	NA	CASSLAEGWPYGYTF	TGTGCCAGCAGCTTAGCCGAGGGATGGCCCTATGGCTACACCTTC
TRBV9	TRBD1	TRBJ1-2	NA	CASSLWDSNNYGYTF	TGTGCCAGCTCACTCTGGGACAGCAATAACTATGGCTACACCTTC
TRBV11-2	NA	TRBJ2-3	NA	CASSSQRADTQYF	TGTGCCAGCAGCTCCCAGCGTGCAGATACGCAGTATTTT
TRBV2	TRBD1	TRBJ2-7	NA	CASRTGAGEQYF	TGTGCCAGCAGGACAGGGGCCGGCGAGCAGTACTTC
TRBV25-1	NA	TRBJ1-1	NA	CASRAAGTEAFF	TGTGCCAGCAGGGCAGCGGGCACTGAAGCTTTCTTT
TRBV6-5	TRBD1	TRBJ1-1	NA	CASSPTGVGDTEAFF	TGTGCCAGCAGCCCGACAGGGGTCGGAGACACTGAAGCTTTCTTT
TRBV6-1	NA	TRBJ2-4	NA	CASSWDSEAKNIQYF	TGTGCCAGCAGTTGGGACTCCGAAGCCAAAAACATTCAGTACTTC
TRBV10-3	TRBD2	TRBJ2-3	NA	CAIRNSGATDTQYF	TGTGCCATCAGGAATAGCGGGGCCACAGATACGCAGTATTTT
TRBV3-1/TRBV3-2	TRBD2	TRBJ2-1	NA	CASSPSRRTSDNEQFF	TGTGCCAGCAGCCCCTCTAGGAGGACTAGCGACAATGAGCAGTTCTTC
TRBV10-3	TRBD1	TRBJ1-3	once	CAIEGQASSGNTIYF	TGTGCCATCGAAGGACAGGCCTCCTCTGGAAACACCATATATTTT
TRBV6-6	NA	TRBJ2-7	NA	CASRPTGGYYEQYF	TGTGCCAGCAGGCCCACGGGGGGCTACTACGAGCAGTACTTC
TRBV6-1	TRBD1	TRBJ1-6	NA	CASSEVFTGQGATPLHF	TGTGCCAGCAGTGAAGTCTTTACGGGACAGGGCGCGACACCCCTCCACTTT
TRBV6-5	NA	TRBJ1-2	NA	CASSLTGLALGGYTF	TGTGCCAGCAGTCTGACAGGACTCGCGCTGGGTGGCTACACCTTC
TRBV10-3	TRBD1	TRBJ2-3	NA	CAISGGQGSGDTQYF	TGTGCCATCAGTGGGGGACAGGGTTCTGGAGATACGCAGTATTTT
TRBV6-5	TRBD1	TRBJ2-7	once	CASWSRDRAHEQYF	TGTGCCAGCTGGTCCCGGGACAGGGCCCACGAGCAGTACTTC
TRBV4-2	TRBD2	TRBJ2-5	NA	CASSLLVTGGQETQYF	TGTGCCAGCAGCTTGTTGGTTACGGGGGGTCAAGAGACCCAGTACTTC
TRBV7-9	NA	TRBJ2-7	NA	CASSLQKTGEYEQYF	TGTGCCAGCAGCTTACAGAAAACGGGAGAGTACGAGCAGTACTTC
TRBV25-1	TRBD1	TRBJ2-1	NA	CASRPGTGSYEQFF	TGTGCCAGCAGGCCCGGGACAGGGTCTTATGAGCAGTTCTTC
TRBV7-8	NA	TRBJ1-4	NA	CASSLGQIATNEKLFF	TGTGCCAGCAGCTTAGGGCAGATCGCAACTAATGAAAAACTGTTTTTT
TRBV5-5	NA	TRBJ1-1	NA	CASSLSYTEAFF	TGTGCCAGCAGCTTGTCCTACACTGAAGCTTTCTTT
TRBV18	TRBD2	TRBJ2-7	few	CASSGALSGGSHEQYF	TGTGCCAGCTCAGGAGCACTTAGCGGGGGGAGCCACGAGCAGTACTTC
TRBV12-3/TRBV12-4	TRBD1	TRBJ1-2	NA	CASSVQGTYGYTF	TGTGCCAGCAGTGTACAGGGGACCTATGGCTACACCTTC
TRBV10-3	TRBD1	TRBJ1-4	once	CAISGGGTGGKNEKLFF	TGTGCCATCAGTGGCGGGGGGACAGGGGGAAAGAATGAAAAACTGTTTTTT
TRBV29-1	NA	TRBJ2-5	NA	CSVDSETQYF	TGCAGCGTTGATAGTGAGACCCAGTACTTC
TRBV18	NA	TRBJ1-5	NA	CASSPRPGEGNQPQHF	TGTGCCAGCTCACCACGGCCGGGGGAGGGCAATCAGCCCCAGCATTTT
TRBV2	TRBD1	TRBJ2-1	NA	CASSSQGASGNEQFF	TGTGCCAGCAGTTCACAGGGGGCAAGCGGAAATGAGCAGTTCTTC
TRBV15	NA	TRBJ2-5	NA	CATSRDGTGRGETQYF	TGTGCCACCAGCAGAGATGGTACAGGGAGAGGAGAGACCCAGTACTTC
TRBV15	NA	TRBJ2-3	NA	CATSRLDRRTDTQYF	TGTGCCACCAGCAGGTTAGACAGACGCACAGATACGCAGTATTTT